The T cell receptor beta chain described here comes from a study of T-cell reconstitution after alpha-beta-depleted transplantation in children. Preparation of the TCRbeta library was carried out with unique molecular identifiers. TCRdb reprocessed the PCR reads via MiXCR and lists one record per CDR3 protein. The sample carries some 840,000 distinct CDR3 sequences, approximately 15% recorded once. Trimming took 7 bases from V and 2 from J; bases not matched to a gene: 4. This CDR3 contains 13 residues. Germline V CDR1 and CDR2: SQVTM, ANQGSEA. Study-level points and caveats: Several hundred rapidly expanded clones from non-depleted graft cells reportedly supplied alpha-beta T cells about two months post-transplant. Among T cells one year after transplant, newly produced cells accounted for most counts and diversity. In some patients, recipient T cells and intrathymic progenitors surviving conditioning explained high day-60 diversity.

Concerning this clonotype itself: The antigen is undetermined.

The TCR was taken from a male patient aged 10 to 17 who had a stem cell transplant for acute lymphoblastic leukemia, so the T cells may come from the graft donor. This chain connects TRBV29-1 to TRBJ2-2; the match to TRBD1 covers 7 bases. The source material was PBMCs, mostly from graft donor cells, sampled 360 days after TCRalphabeta/CD19-depleted stem cell transplant. The CDR3: CSAGTENTGELFF. CDR3 coding DNA: TGCAGCGCCGGGACAGAAAACACCGGGGAGCTGTTTTTT.